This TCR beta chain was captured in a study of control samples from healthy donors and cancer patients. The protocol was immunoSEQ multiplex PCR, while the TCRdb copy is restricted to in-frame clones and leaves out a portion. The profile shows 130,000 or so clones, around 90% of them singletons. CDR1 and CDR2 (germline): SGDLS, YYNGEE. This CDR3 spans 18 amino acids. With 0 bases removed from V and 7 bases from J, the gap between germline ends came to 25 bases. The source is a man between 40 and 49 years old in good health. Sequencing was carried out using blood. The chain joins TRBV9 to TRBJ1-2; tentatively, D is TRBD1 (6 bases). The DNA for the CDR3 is TGTGCCAGCAGCGTAGACCGTCTAGCACAGGGTTCCGGGGCTGGCTACACCTTC. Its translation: CASSVDRLAQGSGAGYTF.